This T cell receptor beta chain was captured by sequencing in a study of T cells in Graves' hyperthyroidism and ophthalmopathy. Overall study context: It was at initial diagnosis, before any treatment, that peripheral blood was collected.

General observations from the study: Stable hyperthyroidism was separated from ophthalmopathy by a model based on 13 V-J features.

Unmatched junction bases numbered 13, after V lost 8 bases and J lost 9 bases. Germline V gene sequence: CDR1 MNHEY, CDR2 SMNVEV (reference sequence). This CDR3 spans 14 amino acids. TCR beta CDR3 regions were amplified from RNA. A first-round RT-PCR of the TCR CDR3 used the HTBI primer set. One entry per CDR3 protein results from TCRdb running MiXCR on the multiplex PCR reads. The sample has fewer than 700,000 distinct CDR3 sequences; 15% to 20% are singletons. This clonotype was found many times. The antigen remains undetermined. Patients between 18 and 65 years old had hyperthyroidism, newly diagnosed and lasting under 2 months. Criteria for exclusion of patients were uncontrolled infection, other autoimmune disease, pregnancy or lactation.

Sequenced input: blood. The chain couples TRBV27 to TRBJ2-1, with 7 nucleotides matching TRBD1. This TCR was sampled from a woman in her 30s with Graves' hyperthyroidism. The CDR3: CASLHRQGAAEQFF. The DNA for the CDR3 is TGTGCCAGCCTCCACCGACAGGGTGCGGCTGAGCAGTTCTTC.